Each of the 5 T cell receptor beta chains below was sequenced from the same sample in a study of Tregs in tolerant kidney transplant recipients. The protocol was immunoSEQ multiplex PCR, while the TCRdb copy is restricted to in-frame clones and leaves out a portion. The repertoire holds under 95,000 clones, with 75% to 95% as singletons. The sequenced sample was Tregs from blood, obtained before the transplant. These TCRs come from a human donor who received a combined kidney and bone marrow transplant.

There are a few counts of this clone. CDR3 DNA sequence: TGTGCCAGCAGTTACTCGAGGGGAGTGAATCAGCCCCAGCATTTT. This gives the protein CASSYSRGVNQPQHF. The chain recombines TRBV6-6 with TRBJ1-5; possible D gene TRBD1, 5 bases. V was shortened by 0 bases and J by 4 bases, with 10 bases between the two germline ends. The CDR3 is 15 residues long. Germline lookup yields CDR1 MNHNY and CDR2 SVGAGI (reference sequence).

In its sample, this clone was seen once. The CDR3 loop is CASSRTAMNTEAFF. The CDR3 nucleotides read TGTGCCAGCTCAAGGACGGCCATGAACACTGAAGCTTTCTTT. The rearrangement links TRBV18 to TRBJ1-1; D is unclear. Per germline, CDR1 KGHSH and CDR2 LQKENI. Deletions cut 5 bases from V and 0 bases from J, with 10 bases between. The CDR3 runs 14 residues.

The rearrangement uses TRBV4-2 and TRBJ1-1; 8 positions agree with TRBD1. The CDR3 covers 15 residues. Germline values: CDR1 LGHNA, CDR2 YNFKEQ. J was trimmed by 8 bases and V by 1 base; bases with no gene match: 9. The CDR3 spells CASSQGDRGAPEAFF. For the CDR3, the DNA is TGTGCCAGCAGCCAAGGAGACAGGGGCGCCCCCGAAGCTTTCTTT.

The chain recombines TRBV6-1 with TRBJ2-7; 7 nucleotides match TRBD1. The germline gives CDR1 MNHNS, CDR2 SASEGT. Trimming at V came to 1 base and at J to 5 bases, leaving 8 bases not matched to a gene. The CDR3 is 15 residues long. The CDR3 spells CASSEEENRGDEQYF. The CDR3 nucleotides read TGTGCCAGCAGTGAAGAGGAGAACAGGGGAGACGAGCAGTACTTC.

The J gene is TRBJ2-7, the V gene TRBV28, with TRBD1 matching 7 bases. After removal of 6 bases from V and 1 base from J, the junction contained 6 bases not matched to a gene. CDR1 and CDR2 from the germline V gene are MDHEN and SYDVKM. There are 14 residues in the CDR3. This CDR3 is CASRRTGESYEQYF. The CDR3, as DNA: TGTGCCAGCAGGCGGACAGGAGAATCCTACGAGCAGTACTTC.